This T cell receptor (beta chain) originates from a study of cytotoxic CD8 clonotypes in ibrutinib-treated CLL. Overall study: After median around 70 months, roughly 15 stayed in remission, some 12 progressed; responses some 25 partial, 2 complete. With a range of 6 to 36, the median treatment time before response samples were taken was around 12 months.

Assay used: immunoSEQ multiplex PCR; TCRdb lists only in-frame clones, some missing. The sample carries around 310,000 clones, just under 80% recorded once. CDR1 and CDR2 from the germline V gene are SQVTM and ANQGSEA. The CDR3 consists of 14 residues. The J segment lost 4 bases and the V segment lost 3 bases, leaving 5 bases of the junction unmatched. General study findings and limits: Once treatment began, public clonotypes, which were uncommon, contracted or stayed stable. T-cell clonality at baseline went above that of age-matched healthy donors and rose and fell with circulating CD8+ T-cell counts.

This clone was seen more than once but under ten times. No antigen is known for it. The chain joins TRBV29-1 to TRBJ2-3; 9 bases fit TRBD2. This TCR came from a human donor with chronic lymphocytic leukemia. This specimen consisted of PBMCs, obtained before ibrutinib treatment. The CDR3 nucleotides are TGCAGCGTTGAGTTAGCGGGAGTACCAGATACGCAGTATTTT. This codes for CSVELAGVPDTQYF.